This TCR beta chain was identified in a study of PD-1 blockade in classical Hodgkin lymphoma. Findings and limits, study-wide: Patients who responded completely had about the same baseline diversity as newly diagnosed patients.

In regard to this clone: Its specificity is not known.

This CDR3 has 14 residues. Germline values: CDR1 LNHNV, CDR2 YYDKDF (reference sequence). With 5 bases clipped from V and 5 bases from J, the junction kept 3 bases outside the gene matches. Sequenced by immunoSEQ multiplex PCR; TCRdb stores in-frame clones only, minus some. Altogether 35,000 to 50,000 clones are present, 55% to 70% being singletons, with the ten largest covering under 3%. Time point denoted: cycle 4 day 1 (C4D1), after 6 weeks of nivolumab. All the patients suffered relapse after autologous stem cell transplantation, and brentuximab vedotin exposure differed. This receptor was identified in a human donor with classical Hodgkin lymphoma. Here the sequenced sample was peripheral blood mononuclear cells (PBMCs), taken before the fourth cycle of nivolumab. The chain is built from TRBV15 and TRBJ1-5; 10 positions match TRBD1. The CDR3 loop is CATSRDRGHQPQHF. The CDR3 nucleotides are TGTGCCACCAGCCGGGACAGGGGACATCAGCCCCAGCATTTT.